Listed below are T cell receptor beta chains from one sample, sequenced in a study of cytomegalovirus exposure and HLA in healthy donors. Using immunoSEQ multiplex PCR, the repertoire was profiled, and TCRdb retains in-frame clones only, with some absent. The data hold around 160,000 clones, with 60% to 85% observed a single time. Sequencing was done on a sample of PBMCs. All receptors come from a man aged 50 to 59 in good health and CMV-seropositive. The CDR3 runs from the conserved cysteine through the conserved F or W. Each record gives: V gene, J gene, CDR3 protein.

V gene: TRBV4-2
J gene: TRBJ2-5
CDR3 protein: CASSQGFGGGALQTQYF

V gene: TRBV21-1
J gene: TRBJ2-7
CDR3 protein: CASSKVGTSYEQYF

V gene: TRBV27
J gene: TRBJ2-3
CDR3 protein: CASSPWTRSSTDTQYF

V gene: TRBV11-2
J gene: TRBJ2-6
CDR3 protein: CASSLFIGVVSTGANVLTF

V gene: TRBV11-3
J gene: TRBJ2-3
CDR3 protein: CASSLEPGGGDTQYF

V gene: TRBV29-1
J gene: TRBJ1-2
CDR3 protein: CSVESRTGIVYGYTF

V gene: TRBV4-2
J gene: TRBJ2-1
CDR3 protein: CASSQASWTSTSINEQFF

V gene: TRBV7-3
J gene: TRBJ2-3
CDR3 protein: CASSPGLSTDTQYF

V gene: TRBV4-1
J gene: TRBJ1-4
CDR3 protein: CASSQPDRAPRKLFF

V gene: TRBV11-2
J gene: TRBJ2-5
CDR3 protein: CASSPRWETQYF

V gene: TRBV4-1
J gene: TRBJ1-6
CDR3 protein: CASSQDFQGQGRSPLHF

V gene: TRBV2
J gene: TRBJ2-5
CDR3 protein: CASSEFRGQETQYF

V gene: TRBV27
J gene: TRBJ2-2
CDR3 protein: CASSPSRSSGELFF

V gene: TRBV7-6
J gene: TRBJ2-5
CDR3 protein: CASSLSSGGARETQYF

V gene: TRBV12-5
J gene: TRBJ1-5
CDR3 protein: CASGLARDQHF

V gene: TRBV5-1
J gene: TRBJ2-7
CDR3 protein: CASSLNTHEQYF

V gene: TRBV6-5
J gene: TRBJ1-2
CDR3 protein: CASSLTGGGGYTF

V gene: TRBV7-3
J gene: TRBJ1-1
CDR3 protein: CASSQTGAAMNTEAFF

V gene: TRBV6-5
J gene: TRBJ2-2
CDR3 protein: CASSFDYAGPGELFF

V gene: TRBV6-5
J gene: TRBJ1-2
CDR3 protein: CASSYSSAGPYGYTF

V gene: TRBV9
J gene: TRBJ1-2
CDR3 protein: CASSVSPGTGIRGYTF

V gene: TRBV7-2
J gene: TRBJ1-2
CDR3 protein: CASSLDRGRGYGYTF

V gene: TRBV5-3
J gene: TRBJ2-4
CDR3 protein: CARSCDRDLFVKNIQYF

V gene: TRBV7-9
J gene: TRBJ2-3
CDR3 protein: CASSLHRGGLTDTQYF

V gene: TRBV4-1
J gene: TRBJ2-2
CDR3 protein: CASSHPTGNTGELFF

V gene: TRBV7-2
J gene: TRBJ1-1
CDR3 protein: CASSLAQGASTEAFF

V gene: TRBV5-1
J gene: TRBJ2-5
CDR3 protein: CASSAGTAKETQYF

V gene: TRBV4-3
J gene: TRBJ1-1
CDR3 protein: CASSQDGQGRTEAFF

V gene: TRBV9
J gene: TRBJ2-5
CDR3 protein: CASSAGHFQETQYF

V gene: TRBV25-1
J gene: TRBJ2-2
CDR3 protein: CASSDLREENTGELFF

V gene: TRBV1
J gene: TRBJ2-3
CDR3 protein: CTSSPGTSGGPSTDTQYF

V gene: TRBV4-3
J gene: TRBJ2-5
CDR3 protein: CASSQDFPGGEQYF